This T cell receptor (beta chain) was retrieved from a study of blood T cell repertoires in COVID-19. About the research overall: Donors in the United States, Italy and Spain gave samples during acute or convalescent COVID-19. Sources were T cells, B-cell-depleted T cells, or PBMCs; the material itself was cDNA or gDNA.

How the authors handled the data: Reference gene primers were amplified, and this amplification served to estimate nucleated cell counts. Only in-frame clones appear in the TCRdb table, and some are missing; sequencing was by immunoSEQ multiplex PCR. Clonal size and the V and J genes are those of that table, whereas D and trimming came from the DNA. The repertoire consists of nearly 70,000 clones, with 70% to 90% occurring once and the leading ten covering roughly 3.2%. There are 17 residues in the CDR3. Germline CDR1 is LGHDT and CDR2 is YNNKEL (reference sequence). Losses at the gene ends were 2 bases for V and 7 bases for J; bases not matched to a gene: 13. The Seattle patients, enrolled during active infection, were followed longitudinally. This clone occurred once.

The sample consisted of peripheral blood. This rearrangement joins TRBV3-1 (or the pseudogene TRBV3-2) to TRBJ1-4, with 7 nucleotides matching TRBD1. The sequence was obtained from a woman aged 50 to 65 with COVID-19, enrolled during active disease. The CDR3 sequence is CASSQRQGRKLSEKLFF. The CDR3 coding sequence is TGTGCCAGCAGCCAAAGACAGGGACGGAAATTAAGTGAAAAACTGTTTTTT.